Presented here are 29 T cell receptor beta chains from one specimen sequenced in a study of tumor and adjacent non-tumor tissue in lung cancer. Three rounds of nested PCR, following a modified ARM-PCR protocol, produced the TCRbeta library. TCRdb fed the multiplex PCR reads into MiXCR, producing one record per CDR3 protein. This sample has more than 75,000 distinct CDR3 sequences, with 75% to 85% found just once. No cell sorting was done before RNA was extracted from the tissue. The normal lung tissue was taken more than 3 cm from the tumor edge. The material sequenced was distant non-tumor lung tissue. These TCRs come from a man aged 55 to 70 with small cell lung cancer.

This clonotype was counted only a few times. A much larger clone differs from this one at a single base, so this may be a read error. This rearrangement joins TRBV6-5 to TRBJ1-2; possible D gene TRBD1, 5 bases. Germline V lookup: CDR1 MNHEY, CDR2 SVGAGI. This CDR3 has 11 residues. V gave up 11 bases and J gave up 8 bases, with 15 bases separating them. The CDR3 is CAQAGTRGYTF. The DNA for the CDR3 is TGTGCCCAGGCGGGGACGCGGGGCTACACCTTC.

Worth noting for this clonotype: At one boundary the junction diverges from the germline segment, which might be a read error. The genes are TRBV4-2 and TRBJ2-2; D ambiguous. The CDR3 extends over 16 amino acids. Germline V gives CDR1 LGHNA, CDR2 YNFKEQ. CDR3 in amino acids: CASSQDLRTNMGELFF. The CDR3 bases are TGTGCCAGCAGTCAAGATCTGAGGACCAACATGGGGGAGCTGTTTTTT.

The rearrangement links TRBV4-1 to TRBJ2-7; D might be TRBD1 or TRBD2, each matching 5 bases. Germline-derived CDR1 and CDR2 are MGHRA and YSYEKL. V shed 6 bases and J shed 2 bases, with 26 bases lying between them. CDR3 length: 18 amino acids. The CDR3 bases are TGCGCCAGCAGGGGCCGGGACCGGCGGTCGATCTTTCCCTACGAGCAGTACGTC. This translates into CASRGRDRRSIFPYEQYV.

Worth noting for this clonotype: A read error is likely, as this CDR3 ends without the conserved phenylalanine or tryptophan. The rearrangement joins TRBV12-3 or TRBV12-4 to TRBJ1-2, with 8 bases aligning to TRBD1. CDR3 length equals 14 residues. V trimming: 7 bases; J trimming: 5 bases; junction bases outside the gene matches: 9. CDR3 nucleotide sequence: TGTGCCAGCACTACATCAGGGGGCCTATATGGCTACACCTTA. Amino acids: CASTTSGGLYGYTL.

Turning to this clonotype: At one boundary the junction diverges from the germline segment, which might be a read error. J is TRBJ2-7 and V is TRBV12-3 or TRBV12-4; 7 bases are shared with TRBD2. CDR3 length equals 15 residues. CDR3 nucleotides: TGTGCCAGCAGTTTAAAGGCGGGAGATCCCTACGGGCAGTACTTC. It specifies CASSLKAGDPYGQYF.

The J gene is TRBJ2-1, the V gene TRBV14; D uncertain. CDR3 length equals 15 residues. V lost 4 bases and J 5 bases, leaving 15 bases between the germline ends. The germline V gene has CDR1 SGHDN and CDR2 FVKESK. The CDR3 coding sequence is TGTGCCAGCAGCCTCAGTCAGGCTTGGGACAATGAGCAGTTCTTC. It codes for CASSLSQAWDNEQFF. Complete variable domain (other parts from reference TRBV14 and TRBJ2-1): EAGVTQFPSHSVIEKGQTVTLRCDPISGHDNLYWYRRVMGKEIKFLLHFVKESKQDESGMPNNRFLAERTGGTYSTLKVQPAELEDSGVYFCASSLSQAWDNEQFFGPGTRLTVL.

Concerning this clonotype: As the CDR3 is not closed by the conserved phenylalanine or tryptophan, this likely results from a read error. The chain uses TRBV29-1 and TRBJ2-7; the D call may be TRBD1 or TRBD2 (5 bases each). The CDR3 is 13 amino acids. Germline CDR1 reads SQVTM; CDR2 reads ANQGSEA. The CDR3 sequence: CSVGTGPGIEQYL. The CDR3 nucleotides read TGTAGCGTTGGTACAGGACCGGGAATCGAGCAGTACCTC.

The chain links TRBV20-1 to TRBJ2-2, with 7 bases matching TRBD1. This CDR3 has 16 amino acids. The V gene end was trimmed by 2 bases and the J gene end by 2 bases; junction bases not matched to a gene: 8. Germline loops: CDR1 DFQATT, CDR2 SNEGSKA (reference sequence). In DNA form, the CDR3 reads TGCAGTGCTAGACCGACCAGGGGGATTAACACCGGGGAGCTGTTTTTT. Translated: CSARPTRGINTGELFF.

Concerning this clonotype: The junction and the germline gene differ at one end; a read error may be behind it. The V call is TRBV14, the J call TRBJ2-1, with D possibly called TRBD1 or TRBD2 (5 bases each). Germline CDR1 and CDR2: SGHDN and FVKESK. The CDR3 has 15 residues. Written as DNA, the CDR3 is TGTACCAGCGGCCAAGAGGGGACGTCCTACAACGAGCAGTTCTTC. The encoded protein is CTSGQEGTSYNEQFF.

The chain carries TRBV19 and TRBJ2-6, with D hard to call. This CDR3 contains 15 residues. V was trimmed by 5 bases and J by 1 base, leaving 9 bases between them. Germline CDR1 LNHDA, CDR2 SQIVND (reference sequence). CDR3 residues: CASSPLRSGANVLTF. The CDR3 coding sequence is TGTGCCAGTAGTCCTCTCAGGTCTGGGGCCAACGTCCTGACTTTC. The full variable domain, with the rest looked up from reference TRBV19 and TRBJ2-6, is DGGITQSPKYLFRKEGQNVTLSCEQNLNHDAMYWYRQDPGQGLRLIYYSQIVNDFQKGDIAEGYSVSREKKESFPLTVTSAQKNPTAFYLCASSPLRSGANVLTFGAGSRLTVL.

This clonotype was counted once. The chain combines TRBV6-1 with TRBJ2-7; D is ambiguous. Germline values: CDR1 MNHNS, CDR2 SASEGT. CDR3 length equals 12 residues. The CDR3 DNA reads as TGTGCCGGCAGTGAAAAGGTGTACGAGCAATACGTC. Residues: CAGSEKVYEQYV.

About this clonotype: This is likely a read error, given that the CDR3 carries no conserved phenylalanine or tryptophan at its end. No DNA is shown, since the ends of the CDR3 on it are uncertain; the CDR3 is the one TCRdb lists. V gene TRBV12-3 or TRBV12-4 combines with J gene TRBJ2-5; TRBD1, the table's D call, lacks a check against the DNA. The CDR3 is 14 amino acids in total, end residues counted. This CDR3 reads CARSLMDREETQCL.

Concerning this clonotype: At one end, the junction sequence differs from germline, possibly due to a read error. The chain couples TRBV29-1 to TRBJ2-7; 7 bases are shared with TRBD2. In germline, CDR1 is SQVTM, CDR2 ANQGSEA. CDR3 length: 10 amino acids. The CDR3 bases are TGTAGCGGACTAGAGGGCGAGCATTACTTC. Protein: CSGLEGEHYF.

This chain links TRBV6-5 with TRBJ2-2; TRBD1 might be the D (5 bases). Germline V gene sequence: CDR1 MNHEY, CDR2 SVGAGI. V lost 4 bases to trimming and J lost 7 bases, with 16 bases between them. The CDR3 has 15 residues. This CDR3 reads CASSLDSHDIGELFF. The CDR3 nucleotides are TGTGCCAGCAGTTTAGACAGTCATGACATCGGGGAGCTGTTTTTT.

The rearrangement uses TRBV5-1 and TRBJ1-2; a weak D match, TRBD1 (5 bases). Trimming left V 2 bases short and J 5 bases short, with 13 bases between. Germline V gene data show CDR1 as SGHRS and CDR2 as YFSETQ. This CDR3 comprises 14 residues. In DNA, the CDR3 is TGCGCCAGCAGCTTTGGGGACGCGACTTATGGCTACACCTTC. The encoded protein is CASSFGDATYGYTF.

This sequence joins TRBV6-1 and TRBJ1-5; D might be TRBD1 (5 bases). Trimming stripped 7 bases from V and 4 bases from J, with 17 bases between. The germline gives CDR1 MNHNS, CDR2 SASEGT. The CDR3 is 15 amino acids. CDR3 in DNA: TGTGCCAGCATGAGGACATGGAGGTTGAATCAGCCCCAGCATTTT. Amino acid sequence: CASMRTWRLNQPQHF.

The chain is built from TRBV10-1 and TRBJ2-7; D is perhaps TRBD2 (6 bases). Germline CDR1 and CDR2: WNHNN and SYGVQD (reference sequence). Trimming removed 3 bases from V and 13 bases from J, with 22 bases in between. CDR3 length: 14 residues. CDR3 in amino acids: CASSEGGSSNEYYV. Written as DNA, the CDR3 is TGCGCCAGCAGTGAAGGAGGGAGCTCTAACGAGTACTACGTC.

Concerning this clonotype: A much larger clone lies a single base off, so this may be a read error. The CDR3 region is CAWSGGSVYTF. CDR3 nucleotides: TGTGCCTGGAGTGGGGGAAGTGTCTACACCTTC. The chain uses TRBV30 and TRBJ1-2, with D unclear. The CDR3 runs to 11 residues. Trimming cost V 1 base and J 10 bases, with 10 bases left between them. Germline V gene lookup returns CDR1 GTSNPN and CDR2 SVGIG (reference sequence). Drawing the rest from reference TRBV30 and TRBJ1-2, the complete variable domain is SQTIHQWPATLVQPVGSPLSLECTVEGTSNPNLYWYRQAAGRGLQLLFYSVGIGQISSEVPQNLSASRPQDRQFILSSKKLLLSDSGFYLCAWSGGSVYTFGSGTRLTVV.

To note about this clonotype: Germline and junction disagree at one end, which may indicate a read error. The chain is built from TRBV4-2 and TRBJ2-7; perhaps TRBD2 as D (5 bases). Germline CDR1 and CDR2: LGHNA and YNFKEQ. This CDR3 is built from 14 residues. DNA for the CDR3: TGTGCCAGCAACCAAGACCTGGAGGTCTACGAGCAGTACTTC. Its translation: CASNQDLEVYEQYF.

Points on this clonotype: At one boundary the junction diverges from the germline segment, which might be a read error. Written as DNA, the CDR3 is TGTGCCAGCAGCTTGGTCCCGACCTCTAATGGCTACATCTTC. Translated, it gives CASSLVPTSNGYIF. The V and J genes are TRBV5-5 and TRBJ1-2; D remains ambiguous. Germline lookup yields CDR1 SGHKS and CDR2 YYEKEE (reference sequence). CDR3 length: 14 residues.

Details on this clonotype: One end of the junction is discordant with germline, which a read error may explain. The chain links TRBV7-9 to TRBJ2-2; D gene unclear. The CDR3 is 12 residues long. Germline V gene sequence: CDR1 SEHNR, CDR2 FQNEAQ (reference sequence). CDR3 protein: CAGSPQSGELFF. As DNA, the CDR3 is TGTGCCGGCAGCCCGCAGTCGGGGGAGCTGTTTTTT.

This clonotype was counted a few times. The chain has TRBV20-1 and TRBJ1-1, with D unclear. Per germline, CDR1 DFQATT and CDR2 SNEGSKA (reference sequence). The CDR3 loop spans 14 amino acids. Trimming took 3 bases from V and 1 from J, leaving 12 bases between them. The DNA for the CDR3 is TGCAGTGCTAGGTACGGAGTGGGGAACACTGAAGCTTTCTTT. It translates to CSARYGVGNTEAFF.

The chain uses TRBV30 and TRBJ2-1; D perhaps matches TRBD2 (5 bases). Germline V CDR1 and CDR2: GTSNPN, SVGIG (reference sequence). The length of the CDR3 is 14 residues. V dropped 4 bases and J dropped 7 bases, with 17 bases sitting between them. CDR3 sequence reads: CAWNVSAFGNEQFF. In DNA form, the CDR3 reads TGTGCCTGGAATGTTAGCGCGTTTGGGAATGAGCAGTTCTTC.

In regard to this clonotype: Being one base from a much bigger clone, this may be a read error. The V and J genes are TRBV6-6 and TRBJ2-5, with unresolved D. The CDR3 has 13 residues. Germline CDR1 reads MNHNY; CDR2 reads SVGAGI (reference sequence). Trimming stripped 2 bases from V and 10 bases from J, with 14 bases between. The CDR3 region has the DNA TGTGCCAGCAGTTACGGGTCAGATGGGAACCAGTACTTC. It translates to CASSYGSDGNQYF.

The chain couples TRBV11-2 to TRBJ2-5, with D unresolved. CDR1 and CDR2 (germline): SGHAT, FQNNGV. The CDR3 has 13 residues. The CDR3 sequence is CTNSLGIKETQYF. Here the CDR3 DNA reads TGTACCAACAGCTTAGGGATCAAAGAGACCCAGTACTTC.

This clonotype appeared once. The V call is TRBV11-2, the J call TRBJ2-4; 9 bases map to TRBD1. Germline V gene lookup returns CDR1 SGHAT and CDR2 FQNNGV. V shed 1 base and J 14 bases; nucleotides not matched to a gene: 21. This CDR3 region has 18 residues. The DNA for the CDR3 is TGTGCCAGCAGCTTAGGGAAGGGACAGGGCGTAGCAACTAACGCCAAGTACTTC. It specifies CASSLGKGQGVATNAKYF.

Points on this clonotype: Since the CDR3 does not end with the conserved phenylalanine or tryptophan, this likely comes from a read error. The chain couples TRBV13 to TRBJ1-6; possibly TRBD1 for D (5 bases). The V gene's germline CDR1 is PRHDT and CDR2 FYEKMQ (reference sequence). Trimming cost V 5 bases and J 0 bases, with 14 bases left between them. The CDR3 is 17 residues long. Here the CDR3 reads CASSQNDRGSYNSPLHT. CDR3 DNA: TGTGCCAGCAGCCAAAACGACAGAGGCTCCTATAATTCACCCCTCCACACT.

The CDR3 loop is CASRRQGAYEQFF. The CDR3 DNA follows: TGTGCCAGCAGGCGACAGGGGGCTTATGAGCAGTTCTTC. The V and J genes are TRBV6-1 and TRBJ2-1; 10 nucleotides line up with TRBD1. There are 13 residues in the CDR3. Germline V CDR1 and CDR2: MNHNS, SASEGT. With 6 bases clipped from V and 8 bases from J, the junction kept 4 bases outside the gene matches.

As to this clonotype: This likely comes from a read error, as the CDR3 has no conserved phenylalanine or tryptophan at its end. The V gene is TRBV6-1, the J gene TRBJ2-1, with 9 bases lining up with TRBD2. Germline V lookup: CDR1 MNHNS, CDR2 SASEGT. The length of the CDR3 is 15 residues. CDR3 residues: CASSELAGGKNEQFL. The CDR3 DNA is TGTGCAAGCAGTGAACTTGCGGGAGGGAAGAATGAGCAGTTCCTC.